This TCR beta chain was documented in a study of T cells in Graves' hyperthyroidism and ophthalmopathy. Uncontrolled infections, other autoimmune diseases, pregnancy or lactation led to exclusion of patients. Germline lookup yields CDR1 SGDLS and CDR2 YYNGEE. Trimming removed 1 base at V and 8 bases at J, with 9 bases between. The CDR3 is made up of 12 amino acids. RNA transcripts provided the source from which TCR beta CDR3 regions were amplified. A first-round RT-PCR of the TCR CDR3 used the HTBI primer set. TCRdb called the multiplex PCR reads again in MiXCR, with one record for every CDR3 protein. The sample holds 480,000 or so distinct CDR3 sequences, roughly 45% seen once. The count of this clonotype is one.

The specimen was peripheral blood or thyroid tissue (not recorded which). The chain couples TRBV9 to TRBJ1-2; possibly TRBD1 for D (5 bases). This TCR derives from an adult woman with Graves' disease, either hyperthyroidism or ophthalmopathy (not recorded which). Here the CDR3 reads CASSVRGEGYTF. CDR3 bases: TGTGCCAGCAGCGTACGGGGCGAAGGCTACACCTTC.